This TCR beta chain was identified in a study of blood T cell repertoires in COVID-19. Study at large: Acute-phase and convalescent COVID-19 samples originated in the United States, Italy and Spain. Sample material is recorded as cDNA or gDNA derived from T cells, B-cell-depleted T cells, or PBMCs.

Trimming removed 6 bases from V and 1 base from J; junction bases left unmatched: 9. This CDR3 has 17 amino acids. Germline V gene lookup returns CDR1 SGHVS and CDR2 FNYEAQ. Per the study methods: Amplification of reference gene primers provided the estimated nucleated cell counts. Clones were read by immunoSEQ multiplex PCR, and TCRdb kept only the in-frame ones, dropping some. V and J calls plus clone size are reproduced from that table; the DNA served to infer D and trimming. The data show approximately 90,000 clones, roughly 80% seen once. This receptor was identified in a human donor in a cohort sampled during active COVID-19. The rearrangement uses TRBV7-6 and TRBJ1-3, with TRBD1 matching over 10 bases. Specimen: peripheral blood. The DNA for the CDR3 is TGTGCCAGCAGACCGGCCCGGACAGGGGGTTCTGGAAACACCATATATTTT. It translates to CASRPARTGGSGNTIYF.